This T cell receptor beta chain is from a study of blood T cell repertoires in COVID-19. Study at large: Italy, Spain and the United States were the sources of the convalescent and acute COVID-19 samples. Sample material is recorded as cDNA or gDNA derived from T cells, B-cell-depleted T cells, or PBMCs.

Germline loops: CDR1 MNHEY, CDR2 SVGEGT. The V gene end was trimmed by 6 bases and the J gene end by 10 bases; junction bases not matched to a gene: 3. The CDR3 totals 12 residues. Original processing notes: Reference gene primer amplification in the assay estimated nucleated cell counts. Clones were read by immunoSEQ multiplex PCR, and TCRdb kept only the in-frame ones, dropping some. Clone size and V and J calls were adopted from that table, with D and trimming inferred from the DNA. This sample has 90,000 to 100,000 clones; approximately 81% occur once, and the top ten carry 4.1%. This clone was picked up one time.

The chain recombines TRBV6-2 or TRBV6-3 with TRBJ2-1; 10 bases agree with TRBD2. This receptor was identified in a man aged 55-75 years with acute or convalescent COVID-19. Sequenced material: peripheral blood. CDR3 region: CASSPSGREQFF. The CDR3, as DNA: TGTGCCAGCAGCCCTAGCGGGAGAGAGCAGTTCTTC.